The sequence of this T cell receptor (beta chain) was determined in a study of tumor-infiltrating lymphocytes in primary liver carcinoma. TCR beta cDNA was prepared out of around 460 ng total RNA by means of a constant-region primer. Slightly modified ARM-PCR served as the procedure for the TCR beta libraries. These libraries came from three rounds of nested multiplex PCR. Each of the first two PCR rounds ran nine to ten cycles with TRBV1-TRBV30 forward and C-beta reverse primers. TCRdb used MiXCR to reprocess the multiplex PCR reads, holding one entry per CDR3 protein. This table has around 40,000 distinct CDR3 sequences, 73% appearing once. Total RNA and DNA came together from around 18-30 mg of bulk tissue without cell sorting. Five separate regions of each tumor underwent sampling. Over 85% of the cells were viable tumor cells in every tumor sample. Whole-study findings and limits: A significantly higher top-250-clone fraction was recorded for tumors than for blood (p = 0.039).

The CDR3 has 15 residues. CDR1 is SGHRS and CDR2 is YFSETQ in the germline V gene. As for this clonotype: What it binds is not known. One end of the junction varies from germline; a read error may be responsible.

The sequencing sample was made of liver tumor tissue from sampling region 2. Stated subset: tumor region T2, inferior pole. The chain carries TRBV5-1 and TRBJ2-7, with D tentatively TRBD2 (6 bases). The source is a man aged 40-49 years with primary liver carcinoma and hepatitis B virus infection. The CDR3 spells CANSSAGTEPYEQYF. In DNA, the CDR3 is TGCGCCAACAGCTCCGCCGGGACTGAACCCTACGAGCAGTACTTC.